This TCR beta chain originates from a study of glioma-infiltrating T cells after dendritic cell vaccination. PBMC sampling occurred before vaccination, two weeks after the third dose, and at progression. Amplification used 60 V beta primers and 13 J beta primers. Produced via immunoSEQ multiplex PCR; TCRdb's table is partial and in-frame only. The table includes about 73,000 clones, roughly 82% detected once. Germline assignment: CDR1 SGHDT and CDR2 YYEEEE. This CDR3 has 17 residues. J lost 1 base, V lost 5 bases, and 12 bases had no gene match. The starting material was blood, obtained before dendritic cell vaccination. This sequence was found in a human donor with glioblastoma. This sequence joins TRBV5-6 and TRBJ1-2; the match to TRBD1 covers 9 bases. CDR3 coding DNA: TGTGCCAGCAGTTCTGCCGGGACAGGGATAATTAACTATGGCTACACCTTC. Translating it yields CASSSAGTGIINYGYTF.